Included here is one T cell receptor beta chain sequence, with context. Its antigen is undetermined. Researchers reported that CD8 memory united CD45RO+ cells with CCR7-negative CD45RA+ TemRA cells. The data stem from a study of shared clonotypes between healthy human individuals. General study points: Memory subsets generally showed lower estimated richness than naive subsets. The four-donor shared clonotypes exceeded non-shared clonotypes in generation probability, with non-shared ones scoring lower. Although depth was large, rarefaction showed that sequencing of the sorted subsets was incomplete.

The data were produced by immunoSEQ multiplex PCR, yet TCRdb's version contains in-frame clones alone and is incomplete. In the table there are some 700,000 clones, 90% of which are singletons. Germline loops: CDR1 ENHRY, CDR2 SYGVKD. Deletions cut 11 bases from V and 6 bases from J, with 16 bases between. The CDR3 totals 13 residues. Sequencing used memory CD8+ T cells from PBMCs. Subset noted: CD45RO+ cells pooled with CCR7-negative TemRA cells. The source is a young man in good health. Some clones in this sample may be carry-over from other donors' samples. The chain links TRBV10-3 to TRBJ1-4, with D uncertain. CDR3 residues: CAVNSPGDEKLFF. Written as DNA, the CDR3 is TGTGCCGTCAATTCTCCTGGGGATGAAAAACTGTTTTTT.